The clone carrying this TCR beta chain was seen a single time. Its antigen is currently unknown. TCRdb keeps only in-frame clones here, not all; method: immunoSEQ multiplex PCR. The data hold 75,000 to 100,000 clones, with 84% observed a single time. These data are taken from a study of OX40 agonist ivuxolimab in advanced cancers. In the study overall: A male proportion of 82.7% was recorded, with mean age about 54 years and range about 23 to 90. Study outcomes and limitations: CD8+ T cells averaged more expanded clones than CD4+.

Autoimmune disease history or systemic immunosuppression disqualified patients. Researchers took blood at baseline, on cycle 4 day 1, and on cycle 7 day 1. The V gene end was trimmed by 4 bases and the J gene end by 3 bases; junction bases not matched to a gene: 10. The germline gives CDR1 MNHEY, CDR2 SVGAGI. The CDR3 is made up of 16 amino acids. The source of this sequence is an adult with an advanced solid tumor such as melanoma, head and neck, liver or kidney cancer. Source: CD4+ or CD8+ T cells sorted from blood, taken in a trial of the OX40 agonist ivuxolimab. V gene TRBV6-5 combines with J gene TRBJ2-3, with 7 nucleotides matching TRBD1. The CDR3 is CASSSNSNRGTDTQYF. The CDR3 DNA follows: TGTGCCAGCAGTTCGAACTCAAACAGGGGTACAGATACGCAGTATTTT.